In this sample, the clone carrying this TCR beta chain turned up once. What it binds is unknown. The repertoire was sequenced with immunoSEQ multiplex PCR; TCRdb's copy has only in-frame clones and lacks some. The repertoire holds about 52,000 clones, with 77% as singletons. The CDR3 covers 17 residues. V lost 4 bases and J lost 4, with 23 bases in between. Germline-derived CDR1 and CDR2 are SGHKS and YYEKEE (reference sequence). The data belong to a study of PD-L1 blockade in urothelial cancer. Overall study context: Treatment start was followed by blood analysis at 3 weeks (second dose) and again at 6 weeks. Typically, measured as a median, blood samples had about 140,000 T cells.

Between 1 and 8 samples per patient were obtained, pretreatment and on-treatment. The study, taken as a whole, reports: At the 3-week point, tumor-associated blood clones expanded more in durable-benefit patients.

This specimen consisted of PBMCs, obtained around atezolizumab (anti-PD-L1) treatment. The V and J genes are TRBV5-5 and TRBJ2-5; maybe TRBD1 (5 bases). The receptor was derived from a man between 65 and 85 years old with urothelial cancer. The CDR3 region has the DNA TGTGCCAGCAGCGGTCATCAGGGATATGGGATCTTAGAGACCCAGTACTTC. Encoded protein: CASSGHQGYGILETQYF. Using reference TRBV5-5 and TRBJ2-5 for the parts outside the CDR3, the full variable domain is DAGVTQSPTHLIKTRGQQVTLRCSPISGHKSVSWYQQVLGQGPQFIFQYYEKEERGRGNFPDRFSARQFPNYSSELNVNALLLGDSALYLCASSGHQGYGILETQYFGPGTRLLVL.